This entry describes one TCR beta chain. The antigen it recognizes is unknown. Base qualities are missing; no much larger clone stands one base away. CDR3 length: 14 amino acids, cysteine to phenylalanine. Only CDR3 DNA remains: 42 bases, in frame from the first base. V sheds 7 bases and J sheds 4 bases, leaving 14 bases between their ends. The germline V gene (reference sequence) yields LGHDT for CDR1 and YNNKEL for CDR2. Receptor libraries were prepared by the immunoSEQ multiplex PCR assay. Imported from immuneACCESS, the table was reduced by TCRdb to in-frame sequences with V and J called. These copies leave out some clones; in studies compared against another copy, an unresolved V gene accounts for under half, and the cause of the remainder is not known. The sample records over 100,000 clones, approximately 90% of which are singletons. The top ten hold 17% of the sample. The data stem from a study of control samples from healthy donors and cancer patients (TCRdb year 2020).

The chain is encoded by TRBV3-1 (or the pseudogene TRBV3-2) joined to TRBJ1-3; a confident D gene designation cannot be given. Sequenced sample: blood. The clonotype originates from a woman between 50 and 59 years old in good health. The CDR3 region has the sequence CASTDTESGNTIYF. The DNA sequence is given as TGTGCCAGCACAGACACGGAGTCCGGAAACACCATATATTTT.